The source of this TCR beta chain is a study of blood T cell repertoires in COVID-19. Study-wide background: Spain, Italy and the United States supplied samples that represented acute and convalescent COVID-19. PBMCs, B-cell-depleted T cells, or T cells provided the cDNA or gDNA that made up the material.

Under the authors' procedure: Counts of nucleated cells, estimated from reference gene primer amplification, were obtained. The assay was immunoSEQ multiplex PCR, and TCRdb's table has in-frame clones only and misses some. The V and J calls and clone size come from that table; D and trimming were worked out from the DNA. The data contain some 110,000 clones, 82% of them seen just once; the ten biggest clones take up 6.5% to 10%. Germline-derived CDR1 and CDR2 are KGHSH and LQKENI. The CDR3 loop spans 14 amino acids. Between the trimmed V and J ends, which lost 0 bases and 8 bases, there was a span of 13 bases.

The receptor's source is a man aged 70-80 years with acute or convalescent COVID-19. The V gene is TRBV18, the J gene TRBJ1-2; D gene uncertain. The specimen was peripheral blood. The CDR3 nucleotides are TGTGCCAGCTCACCACCAGAACGTACTAGAGGCTACACCTTC. This sequence encodes CASSPPERTRGYTF. Based on the CDR3 plus reference TRBV18 and TRBJ1-2, the full variable domain is NAGVMQNPRHLVRRRGQEARLRCSPMKGHSHVYWYRQLPEEGLKFMVYLQKENIIDESGMPKERFSAEFPKEGPSILRIQQVVRGDSAAYFCASSPPERTRGYTFGSGTRLTVV.